The 20 T cell receptor beta chains below were found in one sample sequenced in a study of blood T cells in healthy people across ages. A second about 6 to 11 cycle PCR used barcoded and J-beta primers. One entry per CDR3 protein results from TCRdb running MiXCR on the 5' RACE reads. This sample carries about 730,000 distinct CDR3 sequences, around 40% of them seen once, and the ten largest clones take around 20%. The specimen sequenced was blood. The receptors shown here come from a woman aged 55-70 years in good health.

CDR3 sequence: CASSEGAGAGYGYTF. The CDR3 DNA follows: TGTGCCAGCAGCGAAGGGGCAGGGGCCGGGTATGGCTACACCTTC. The chain joins TRBV7-2 to TRBJ1-2; D might be TRBD1 (6 bases). This CDR3 has 15 residues. Germline V lookup: CDR1 SGHTA, CDR2 FQGNSA. Trimming removed 5 bases at V and 5 bases at J, with 18 bases between.

This chain connects TRBV25-1 to TRBJ1-4; D perhaps matches TRBD1 (6 bases). V lost 1 base to trimming and J lost 0 bases, with 15 bases between them. Germline V gene sequence: CDR1 MGHDK, CDR2 SYGVNS. The CDR3 is 18 amino acids. CDR3 sequence reads: CASSEFQTGNPTNEKLFF. CDR3 nucleotides: TGTGCCAGCAGTGAATTTCAAACAGGGAATCCAACTAATGAAAAACTGTTTTTT.

DNA for the CDR3: TGCGCCAGCAGCTTGGCGGCCAAACCCCAAGAGACCCAGTACTTC. Residues: CASSLAAKPQETQYF. V and J are TRBV5-1 and TRBJ2-5; no definite D call. CDR1 SGHRS and CDR2 YFSETQ come from the germline V gene. Trimming took off 0 bases at V and 1 base at J, with 10 bases between the two ends. The CDR3 is 15 residues long.

In DNA form, the CDR3 reads TGTGCCAGCAGCGAACGACAAGCGGAGAACACCGGGGAGCTGTTTTTT. It specifies CASSERQAENTGELFF. V and J are TRBV7-2 and TRBJ2-2, with TRBD2 as a possible D gene (5 bases). V gave up 5 bases and J gave up 1 base, with 14 bases separating them. The CDR3 sequence is 16 residues long. Germline V gene lookup returns CDR1 SGHTA and CDR2 FQGNSA.

Written as DNA, the CDR3 is TGTGCCAGCAGTATCACAGGGACCGGTACAGATACGCAGTATTTT. Its translation: CASSITGTGTDTQYF. The J gene is TRBJ2-3, the V gene TRBV6-5, with TRBD1 as a possible D gene (6 bases). The germline gives CDR1 MNHEY, CDR2 SVGAGI. The CDR3 is made up of 15 amino acids. Trimming stripped 5 bases from V and 3 bases from J, with 15 bases between.

This clonotype was observed a handful of times. V gene TRBV20-1 combines with J gene TRBJ2-7; 10 bases fit TRBD2. V lost 6 bases, J lost 3 bases, and 5 bases stayed unmatched. The CDR3 runs 13 residues. CDR1 and CDR2 from the germline V gene are DFQATT and SNEGSKA (reference sequence). The CDR3 reads CSASSSGGYEQYF. The CDR3 DNA reads TGCAGTGCAAGCTCTAGCGGGGGCTACGAGCAGTACTTC.

This clonotype was observed a handful of times. The chain recombines TRBV27 with TRBJ2-4; 7 bases line up with TRBD1. Germline-derived CDR1 and CDR2 are MNHEY and SMNVEV (reference sequence). Trimming at V came to 4 bases and at J to 8 bases, leaving 5 bases not matched to a gene. The CDR3 contains 13 residues. CDR3 nucleotide sequence: TGTGCCAGCAGTTCGACAGGGCGTGACATTCAGTACTTC. Protein: CASSSTGRDIQYF.

To note about this clonotype: One junction end does not reproduce the germline sequence, and a read error may be involved. CDR3 in amino acids: CASSQRGATDTQNF. The CDR3 DNA is TGCGCCAGCAGCCAGCGGGGGGCCACAGATACGCAGAATTTT. The chain recombines TRBV5-1 with TRBJ2-3; 9 positions agree with TRBD2. The CDR3 covers 14 residues. Germline V gives CDR1 SGHRS, CDR2 YFSETQ.

A word on this clonotype: A much larger clone differs from this one at a single base, so this may be a read error. V and J are TRBV29-1 and TRBJ2-1; tentative D call: TRBD2 (6 bases). The V end was cut by 7 bases, the J end by 8 bases, with 18 bases between. Germline CDR1 and CDR2: SQVTM and ANQGSEA. This CDR3 comprises 13 residues. DNA for the CDR3: TGCAGCGCCAAGCACGGGAGAGGGGATGAGCAGTTCTTC. Translation: CSAKHGRGDEQFF.

This clonotype has a handful of counts. The chain is built from TRBV10-3 and TRBJ1-1, with 9 bases fitting TRBD1. In germline, CDR1 is ENHRY, CDR2 SYGVKD. The CDR3 extends over 14 amino acids. V was pared by 2 bases and J by 7 bases, with 5 bases of the junction left unmatched. The CDR3 DNA reads TGTGCCATCAGTGAGACAGGGGGCCGAAGTGAAGCTTTCTTT. Translating it yields CAISETGGRSEAFF.

This clonotype has only a few counts. The chain joins TRBV29-1 to TRBJ2-5; 11 positions agree with TRBD2. Per the germline V gene, CDR1 is SQVTM and CDR2 is ANQGSEA. Trimming cost V 6 bases and J 1 base; bases outside gene matches: 7. This CDR3 comprises 15 residues. CDR3 bases: TGCAGCGTAAGAAGACTAGCGGGAACCCAAGAGACCCAGTACTTC. It is translated as CSVRRLAGTQETQYF.

The genes are TRBV20-1 and TRBJ2-1; no reliable D call. The V gene lost 3 bases and the J gene lost 7 bases, with 16 bases spanning the gap. CDR3 size: 14 residues. Germline-derived CDR1 and CDR2 are DFQATT and SNEGSKA (reference sequence). In DNA form, the CDR3 reads TGCAGTGCTAGTATGTGGTACCGTGGAAATGAGCAGTTCTTC. Its translation: CSASMWYRGNEQFF.

The V and J genes are TRBV27 and TRBJ2-7; TRBD2 matches 14 bases. CDR3 length: 16 residues. Germline CDR1 and CDR2: MNHEY and SMNVEV (reference sequence). Losses at the gene ends were 5 bases for V and 0 bases for J; bases not matched to a gene: 3. CDR3 sequence reads: CASSIGTSGSSYEQYF. DNA of the CDR3: TGTGCCAGCAGTATTGGGACTAGCGGGAGCTCCTACGAGCAGTACTTC.

This clonotype was counted between two and nine times. The gene calls are TRBV20-1 and TRBJ1-1; TRBD1 is a possible D gene (5 bases). The CDR3 has 13 residues. Germline V gives CDR1 DFQATT, CDR2 SNEGSKA (reference sequence). V gave up 5 bases and J gave up 5 bases, with 15 bases separating them. The DNA of the CDR3 is TGCAGTGCTTCGCAACAGGTAAAGACTGAAGCTTTCTTT. This codes for CSASQQVKTEAFF.

This sequence joins TRBV27 and TRBJ1-5; 7 bases match TRBD1. Germline assignment: CDR1 MNHEY and CDR2 SMNVEV (reference sequence). This CDR3 is built from 16 residues. J lost 5 bases, V lost 5 bases, and 12 bases had no gene match. The CDR3 DNA reads TGTGCCAGCAGTCGCCCAGGACAGGACCCTGATCAGCCCCAGCATTTT. Its translation is CASSRPGQDPDQPQHF.

This chain uses TRBV20-1 with TRBJ2-1; D not certain. There are 14 residues in the CDR3. The germline V gene has CDR1 DFQATT and CDR2 SNEGSKA (reference sequence). The germline V and J ends were trimmed by 1 base and 7 bases, with 14 bases remaining between them. DNA for the CDR3: TGCAGTGCTAGAGTGGCACCAGTTTGGAATGAGCAGTTCTTC. Amino acids: CSARVAPVWNEQFF.

In its sample, this clonotype was seen a few times. The V call is TRBV20-1, the J call TRBJ2-5; 10 bases align to TRBD1. V was clipped by 5 bases and J by 5 bases; unmatched bases: 14. CDR3 length: 16 residues. Germline V gene lookup returns CDR1 DFQATT and CDR2 SNEGSKA (reference sequence). DNA for the CDR3: TGCAGTGCTTCCGGGACAGGGGACCTTATGGGGGAGACCCAGTACTTC. Amino acid sequence: CSASGTGDLMGETQYF.

Comments on this clonotype: This may stem from a read error, because a much larger clone lies one nucleotide away. This rearrangement joins TRBV29-1 to TRBJ2-1; D unclear. CDR1 is SQVTM, CDR2 ANQGSEA, per germline. This CDR3 comprises 13 residues. The CDR3 region has the DNA TGCAGCGTTGGGGCCCAAAGCTACAGTGAGCAGTTCTTC. It is translated as CSVGAQSYSEQFF.

The chain combines TRBV3-1 with TRBJ2-4, with D perhaps given as TRBD1 or TRBD2 (5 bases each). The length of the CDR3 is 13 residues. V lost 2 bases to trimming and J lost 15 bases, with 17 bases between them. Germline CDR1 reads LGHDT; CDR2 reads YNNKEL (reference sequence). In DNA form, the CDR3 reads TGTGCCAGCAGCCAACTTCTGGGGGACCCTCCGTACTTC. It yields the protein CASSQLLGDPPYF. Complete variable domain (other parts from reference TRBV3-1 and TRBJ2-4): DTAVSQTPKYLVTQMGNDKSIKCEQNLGHDTMYWYKQDSKKFLKIMFSYNNKELIINETVPNRFSPKSPDKAHLNLHINSLELGDSAVYFCASSQLLGDPPYFGAGTRLSVL.

The chain joins TRBV20-1 to TRBJ1-2; D call uncertain. The CDR3 runs 12 residues. Trimming took 0 bases from V and 4 from J, leaving 6 bases between them. Germline loops: CDR1 DFQATT, CDR2 SNEGSKA (reference sequence). In DNA form, the CDR3 reads TGCAGTGCTAGAGATTCAGGCTATGGCTACACCTTC. This encodes CSARDSGYGYTF.